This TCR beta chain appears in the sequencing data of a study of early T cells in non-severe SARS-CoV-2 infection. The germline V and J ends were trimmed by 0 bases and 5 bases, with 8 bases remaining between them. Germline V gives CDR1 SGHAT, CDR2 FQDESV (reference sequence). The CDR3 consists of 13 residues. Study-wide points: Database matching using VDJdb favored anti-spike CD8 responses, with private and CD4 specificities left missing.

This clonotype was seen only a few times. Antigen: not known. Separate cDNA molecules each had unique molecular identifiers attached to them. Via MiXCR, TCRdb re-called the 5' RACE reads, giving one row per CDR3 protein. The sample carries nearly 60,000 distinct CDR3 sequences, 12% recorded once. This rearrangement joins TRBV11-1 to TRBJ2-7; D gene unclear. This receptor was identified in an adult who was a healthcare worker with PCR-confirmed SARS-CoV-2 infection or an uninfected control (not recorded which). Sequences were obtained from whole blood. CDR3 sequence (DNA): TGTGCCAGCAGCTTAGCGCTAAGGGACGAGCAGTACTTC. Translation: CASSLALRDEQYF. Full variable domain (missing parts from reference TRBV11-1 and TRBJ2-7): EAEVAQSPRYKITEKSQAVAFWCDPISGHATLYWYRQILGQGPELLVQFQDESVVDDSQLPKDRFSAERLKGVDSTLKIQPAELGDSAMYLCASSLALRDEQYFGPGTRLTVT.